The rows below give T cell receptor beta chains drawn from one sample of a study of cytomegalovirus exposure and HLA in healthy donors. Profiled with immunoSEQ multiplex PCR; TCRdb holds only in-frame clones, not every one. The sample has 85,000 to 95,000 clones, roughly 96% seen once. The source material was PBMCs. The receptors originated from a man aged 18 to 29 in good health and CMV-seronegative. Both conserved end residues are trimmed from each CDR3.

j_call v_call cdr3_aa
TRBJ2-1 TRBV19 ASSEVSSYNEQF
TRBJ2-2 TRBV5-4 ASSLRGGRVTGELF
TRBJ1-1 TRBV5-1 ASSAIRDTEAF
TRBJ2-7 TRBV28 ASSTSRGLYEQY
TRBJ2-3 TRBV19 ASRNTDTQY
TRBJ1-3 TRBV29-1 SVSTGSGNTIY
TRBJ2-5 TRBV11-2 ASSLNKRAQETQY
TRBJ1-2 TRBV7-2 ASTPGVNYGYT
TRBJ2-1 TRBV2 ASSGKGRDSSYNEQF
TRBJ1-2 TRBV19 ASSISGDTNYGYT
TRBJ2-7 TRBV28 ASSFLWRERTYEQY
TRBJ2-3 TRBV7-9 ASSPWTGNTDTQY
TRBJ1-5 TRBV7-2 ASGSSPNQPQH
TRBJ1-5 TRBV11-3 ASSVGTGSNQPQH
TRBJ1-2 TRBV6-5 ASSPDREYYGYT
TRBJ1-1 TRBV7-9 ASSLAGGPESTEAF
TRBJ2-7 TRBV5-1 ASSSRDRFYEQY
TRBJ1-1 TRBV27 ASSLYFRTPNTEAF
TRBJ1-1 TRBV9 ASSAGTGITSSEAF
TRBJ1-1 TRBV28 ASRLGWGRDTEAF
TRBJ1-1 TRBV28 ASGDTYMNTEAF
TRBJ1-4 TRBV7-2 ASSLANGGVGEKLF
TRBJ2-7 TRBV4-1 ASSQLRGQVEEQY
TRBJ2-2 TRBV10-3 AIKEREGTGELF
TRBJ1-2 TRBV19 ASSISGTGFYGYT
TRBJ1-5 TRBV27 ASRKLGNQPQH
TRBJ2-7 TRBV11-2 ASSFNPQVYEQY
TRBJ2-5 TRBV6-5 ASRETALETQY
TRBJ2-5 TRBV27 ASSLLREYQETQY
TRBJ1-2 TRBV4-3 ASSQVSLDRGGGYT
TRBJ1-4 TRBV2 ASSVTGTENEKLF
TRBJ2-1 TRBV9 ASSEHTKNNEQF
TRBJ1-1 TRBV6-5 ASSSTTRIQRTEAF
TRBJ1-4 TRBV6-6 ASRSVRGTNEKLF
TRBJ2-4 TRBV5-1 ASSPGQGLAKNIQY
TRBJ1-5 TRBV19 ASSMYGNQPQH
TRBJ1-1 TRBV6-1 ASSVYRALNTEAF
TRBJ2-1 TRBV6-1 ASSEATPANNEQF
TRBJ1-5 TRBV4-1 ASSQDPQGPPGQPQH
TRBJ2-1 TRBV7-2 ASSSETGGVSYNEQF
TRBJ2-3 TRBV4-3 ASSRIGLRGLANTDTQY
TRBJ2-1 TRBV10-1 ASSKGAGGNYNEQF
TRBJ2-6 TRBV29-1 SALTRTGIGPGANVLT
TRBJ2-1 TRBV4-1 ASSPTSDYNEQF
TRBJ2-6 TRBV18 ASSPYPGDSGANVLT
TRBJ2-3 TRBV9 ASSPDLRGLAGGLPTDTQY
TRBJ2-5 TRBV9 ASTITSGSPWETQY
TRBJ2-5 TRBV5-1 ASSPGGQERPQY
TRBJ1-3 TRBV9 ASSVAGAGNTIY
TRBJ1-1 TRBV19 ASSIGFRGWNTEAF
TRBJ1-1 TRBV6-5 ASSYGSMNTEAF
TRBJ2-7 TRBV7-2 ASSFGLTYEQY
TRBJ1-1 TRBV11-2 ASSSRAGGMAF
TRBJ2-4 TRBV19 ASSQDDRGVAKNIQY